The sequence of this TCR beta chain was determined in a study of blood T cell repertoires in COVID-19. Study context: Specimens from acute and convalescent COVID-19 originated in the United States, Italy and Spain. In each case, the material was cDNA or gDNA derived from T cells, B-cell-depleted T cells, or PBMCs.

Seattle patient enrollment occurred during active infection, with longitudinal follow-up thereafter. Per the authors' pipeline: Reference gene primers were amplified, and this amplification served to estimate nucleated cell counts. This table comes from immunoSEQ multiplex PCR, and its TCRdb copy is limited to in-frame clones, with some not included. V and J calls plus clone size are reproduced from that table; the DNA served to infer D and trimming. The repertoire holds 130,000 to 150,000 clones, with approximately 92% as singletons. Germline loops: CDR1 SGHKS, CDR2 YYEKEE (reference sequence). The length of the CDR3 is 16 residues. J was trimmed by 2 bases and V by 4 bases; bases with no gene match: 8.

The clonotype was recovered from a man younger than 30 with COVID-19, enrolled during active disease. Sequences were obtained from peripheral blood. The chain couples TRBV5-5 to TRBJ2-2; TRBD1 aligns across 7 bases. CDR3 DNA sequence: TGTGCCAGCAGCCCTAAGGGACAGATCAACACCGGGGAGCTGTTTTTT. This sequence encodes CASSPKGQINTGELFF.